The 28 T cell receptor beta chains reported below all come from one sample, sequenced in a study of blood T cell repertoires in COVID-19. Libraries were prepared by immunoSEQ multiplex PCR; TCRdb keeps only in-frame clonotypes and omits some of them. The sample holds 55,000 to 85,000 clones; roughly 85% are singletons and the top ten take less than 30%. The sample taken for sequencing was peripheral blood. The receptors originated from a man between 60 and 75 years old with active or convalescent COVID-19.

This chain connects TRBV4-1 to TRBJ1-2; maybe TRBD1 (6 bases). Germline CDR1 is MGHRA and CDR2 is YSYEKL. V lost 1 base and J 1 base, leaving 10 bases between the germline ends. The CDR3 contains 15 residues. DNA of the CDR3: TGCGCCAGCAGCCAAGCCCGGACAGTTAACTATGGCTACACCTTC. It is translated as CASSQARTVNYGYTF.

In its sample, this clone was seen once. The chain links TRBV3-1 (or the pseudogene TRBV3-2) to TRBJ2-2; TRBD2 matches 14 bases. The germline V gene has CDR1 LGHDT and CDR2 YNNKEL (reference sequence). The CDR3 runs to 17 residues. V was pared by 1 base and J by 5 bases, with 3 bases of the junction left unmatched. CDR3 DNA: TGTGCCAGCAGCCAAGGACTAGCGGGGGGGCCGACCGGGGAGCTGTTTTTT. As protein: CASSQGLAGGPTGELFF.

The J gene is TRBJ2-7, the V gene TRBV11-2; TRBD2 matches at 8 bases. Germline CDR1 reads SGHAT; CDR2 reads FQNNGV. The V segment lost 0 bases and the J segment 0 bases; nucleotides outside the gene matches: 10. The CDR3 runs to 18 residues. This chain's CDR3 is CASSLESQRRGVSYEQYF. DNA of the CDR3: TGTGCCAGCAGCTTAGAGTCCCAACGGCGGGGGGTCTCCTACGAGCAGTACTTC.

The rearrangement joins TRBV9 to TRBJ1-2; D possibly corresponds to TRBD1 (5 bases). CDR3 length: 14 amino acids. V lost 4 bases and J 9 bases, leaving 19 bases between the germline ends. Germline-derived CDR1 and CDR2 are SGDLS and YYNGEE. CDR3 DNA: TGTGCCAGCAGCCCGGGGGTAACCTCCTCCCGCTACACCTTC. Amino acids: CASSPGVTSSRYTF. Using reference TRBV9 and TRBJ1-2 for the parts outside the CDR3, the full variable domain is DSGVTQTPKHLITATGQRVTLRCSPRSGDLSVYWYQQSLDQGLQFLIQYYNGEERAKGNILERFSAQQFPDLHSELNLSSLELGDSALYFCASSPGVTSSRYTFGSGTRLTVV.

CDR3 coding DNA: TGCGCCAGCAGCTCCCCTAAACAGGGGCAAGAGACCCAGTACTTC. As protein: CASSSPKQGQETQYF. The chain employs TRBV5-1 and TRBJ2-5; 7 bases fit TRBD1. After removal of 3 bases from V and 2 bases from J, the junction contained 7 bases not matched to a gene. The CDR3 runs 15 residues. Germline values: CDR1 SGHRS, CDR2 YFSETQ. Supplemented by reference TRBV5-1 and TRBJ2-5, the full variable domain reads KAGVTQTPRYLIKTRGQQVTLSCSPISGHRSVSWYQQTPGQGLQFLFEYFSETQRNKGNFPGRFSGRQFSNSRSEMNVSTLELGDSALYLCASSSPKQGQETQYFGPGTRLLVL.

The gene calls are TRBV4-1 and TRBJ1-3, with D possibly TRBD1 on 6 matching bases. V shed 5 bases and J shed 3 bases, with 14 bases lying between them. Germline CDR1 and CDR2: MGHRA and YSYEKL. The length of the CDR3 is 15 residues. CDR3 in DNA: TGCGCCAGCAGCAGTCCACAGGGTTTTGGAAACACCATATATTTT. It is translated as CASSSPQGFGNTIYF.

V is TRBV5-1 and J is TRBJ2-3; TRBD1 matches at 7 bases. Trimming at V came to 2 bases and at J to 1 base, leaving 4 bases not matched to a gene. The CDR3 has 15 amino acids. Germline CDR1 reads SGHRS; CDR2 reads YFSETQ. The CDR3, as DNA: TGCGCCAGCAGCTTAGAGGGGGCCGGCACAGATACGCAGTATTTT. Its translation: CASSLEGAGTDTQYF.

This chain connects TRBV28 to TRBJ2-5, with TRBD2 matching over 8 bases. This CDR3 comprises 18 residues. With V trimmed by 2 bases and J by 4 bases, 15 bases remained unmatched. CDR1 and CDR2 from the germline V gene are MDHEN and SYDVKM. As DNA, the CDR3 is TGTGCCAGCAGTTTAATTCTTACGGAAGTAGCGGGGAGAGAGACCCAGTACTTC. Protein: CASSLILTEVAGRETQYF.

The chain combines TRBV18 with TRBJ2-7; perhaps TRBD2 as D (6 bases). There are 15 residues in the CDR3. Germline V gene sequence: CDR1 KGHSH, CDR2 LQKENI. The V gene lost 2 bases and the J gene lost 2 bases, with 13 bases spanning the gap. For the CDR3, the DNA is TGTGCCAGCTCACCAGATAGCGGTTATACCTACGAGCAGTACTTC. It encodes CASSPDSGYTYEQYF.

The genes are TRBV4-1 and TRBJ2-5; 8 bases align to TRBD2. Unmatched junction bases numbered 10, after V lost 0 bases and J lost 4 bases. Per germline, CDR1 MGHRA and CDR2 YSYEKL. The CDR3 extends over 17 amino acids. The CDR3, as DNA: TGCGCCAGCAGCCAAGAAGCCGGGGGGGCCGATAGAGAGACCCAGTACTTC. Translated: CASSQEAGGADRETQYF.

The chain joins TRBV7-2 to TRBJ2-2; TRBD1 agrees at 7 bases. Looked up from germline, CDR1 is SGHTA and CDR2 is FQGNSA. The CDR3 is 15 residues long. V lost 4 bases and J lost 0; bases outside the gene matches: 2. This CDR3 is CASSSDRANTGELFF. For the CDR3, the DNA is TGTGCCAGCAGCTCTGACAGGGCGAACACCGGGGAGCTGTTTTTT.

This clone was found once. V gene TRBV7-9 combines with J gene TRBJ2-5; 10 nucleotides agree with TRBD2. The CDR3 length is 15 residues. With V trimmed by 8 bases and J by 5 bases, 11 bases remained unmatched. Germline V gene sequence: CDR1 SEHNR, CDR2 FQNEAQ (reference sequence). DNA of the CDR3: TGTGCCAGCGGTCTAGCGGGGGCCCGCGGGGAGACCCAGTACTTC. This translates into CASGLAGARGETQYF.

The chain combines TRBV7-9 with TRBJ2-3; TRBD1 might be the D (5 bases). The length of the CDR3 is 15 residues. The V gene's germline CDR1 is SEHNR and CDR2 FQNEAQ (reference sequence). V was shortened by 1 base and J by 3 bases, with 11 bases between the two germline ends. The CDR3 DNA reads as TGTGCCAGCAGCTTAGGGGCCAGGGCAACAGATACGCAGTATTTT. This translates into CASSLGARATDTQYF.

This clone appeared once. The chain uses TRBV10-1 and TRBJ1-1; D not certain. Germline V gene sequence: CDR1 WNHNN, CDR2 SYGVQD (reference sequence). CDR3 length equals 13 residues. The V and J ends lost 2 bases and 1 base respectively, with 5 bases between them. CDR3 in DNA: TGCGCCAGCAGTGAGGGGCGGAACACTGAAGCTTTCTTT. Amino acids: CASSEGRNTEAFF.

The rearrangement links TRBV5-1 to TRBJ2-5; D is undetermined. This CDR3 is 15 amino acids long. CDR1 is SGHRS and CDR2 is YFSETQ in the germline V gene. V shed 0 bases and J shed 2 bases, with 11 bases lying between them. The CDR3 DNA follows: TGCGCCAGCAGCTTGGGGGCCAGTACACAAGAGACCCAGTACTTC. Its protein product is CASSLGASTQETQYF. Using reference TRBV5-1 and TRBJ2-5 for the parts outside the CDR3, the full variable domain is KAGVTQTPRYLIKTRGQQVTLSCSPISGHRSVSWYQQTPGQGLQFLFEYFSETQRNKGNFPGRFSGRQFSNSRSEMNVSTLELGDSALYLCASSLGASTQETQYFGPGTRLLVL.

The chain is built from TRBV6-6 and TRBJ2-1, with 8 bases that match TRBD1. The J segment lost 7 bases and the V segment lost 5 bases, leaving 13 bases of the junction unmatched. CDR3 length: 16 residues. Germline V gene data show CDR1 as MNHNY and CDR2 as SVGAGI (reference sequence). CDR3 in amino acids: CASSPPGQVKVNEQFF. The CDR3, as DNA: TGTGCCAGCAGTCCTCCGGGACAGGTGAAGGTGAATGAGCAGTTCTTC.

The gene calls are TRBV28 and TRBJ1-2; 7 nucleotides agree with TRBD1. CDR3 length equals 15 residues. With V trimmed by 5 bases and J by 6 bases, 12 bases remained unmatched. Germline CDR1 MDHEN, CDR2 SYDVKM. The CDR3 protein is CASSHLGDRPDGYTF. As DNA, the CDR3 is TGTGCCAGCAGTCACCTCGGGGACAGACCCGATGGCTACACCTTC.

This clone was observed once. The chain is built from TRBV7-2 and TRBJ2-1; 11 bases agree with TRBD1. The CDR3 loop spans 17 amino acids. Germline CDR1 SGHTA, CDR2 FQGNSA. Trimming took 5 bases from V and 2 from J; bases not matched to a gene: 8. Here the CDR3 reads CASSVKPGQGAYNEQFF. The CDR3 DNA sequence: TGTGCCAGCAGCGTCAAACCGGGACAGGGGGCCTACAATGAGCAGTTCTTC.

This chain uses TRBV11-3 with TRBJ2-2, with D tentatively TRBD1 (6 bases). V lost 0 bases to trimming and J lost 4 bases, with 15 bases between them. The CDR3 is 17 residues long. Per germline, CDR1 SGHNT and CDR2 YENEEA. The CDR3 DNA is TGTGCCAGCAGCTTAGAAATCTCGTCAGGGGCCACCGGGGAGCTGTTTTTT. This translates into CASSLEISSGATGELFF.

In DNA, the CDR3 is TGTGCCAGCAGCGAAGTAAAGGGGCCGGGAAACACCATATATTTT. Its protein is CASSEVKGPGNTIYF. V gene TRBV9 combines with J gene TRBJ1-3, with D possibly TRBD1 on 5 matching bases. The CDR3 is made up of 15 amino acids. Deletions cut 3 bases from V and 4 bases from J, with 14 bases between. CDR1 is SGDLS, CDR2 YYNGEE, per germline.

This chain links TRBV10-3 with TRBJ2-7; 7 bases are a match to TRBD2. Germline values: CDR1 ENHRY, CDR2 SYGVKD. After removal of 6 bases from V and 3 bases from J, the junction contained 8 bases not matched to a gene. The CDR3 consists of 14 residues. The CDR3 here is CAIRPSGGNYEQYF. For the CDR3, the DNA is TGTGCCATCAGGCCCTCGGGGGGTAACTACGAGCAGTACTTC.

The chain links TRBV6-9 to TRBJ2-1; TRBD2 aligns across 11 bases. Germline V CDR1 and CDR2: MNHGY, SVAAGI. The CDR3 runs 19 residues. The junction had 11 bases not matched to a gene; V was cut back by 0 bases and J by 4 bases. The CDR3 loop reads CASSYSPATGTSGYNEQFF. The CDR3, as DNA: TGTGCCAGCAGTTATTCCCCGGCGACCGGGACTAGCGGTTACAATGAGCAGTTCTTC.

This clone was detected only once. The chain employs TRBV6-5 and TRBJ1-2; the match to TRBD1 covers 12 bases. Germline V gene data show CDR1 as MNHEY and CDR2 as SVGAGI. V was pared by 8 bases and J by 6 bases, with 7 bases of the junction left unmatched. The CDR3 consists of 14 residues. The CDR3 DNA is TGTGCCAGCTTCCCGGGACAGGGGGCCGATGGCTACACCTTC. It encodes CASFPGQGADGYTF.

J is TRBJ1-2 and V is TRBV12-3 or TRBV12-4, with unresolved D. V was shortened by 2 bases and J by 6 bases, with 10 bases between the two germline ends. The CDR3 contains 13 residues. CDR3 region: CASSLPGANGYTF. Written as DNA, the CDR3 is TGTGCCAGCAGTTTACCGGGAGCGAATGGCTACACCTTC.

The sample holds one count of this clone. The V gene is TRBV7-6, the J gene TRBJ2-5; tentatively, D is TRBD1 (5 bases). V was pared by 5 bases and J by 2 bases, with 21 bases between. This CDR3 has 17 amino acids. Germline V CDR1 and CDR2: SGHVS, FNYEAQ. The CDR3 region has the DNA TGTGCCAGCAGCCCAAGGGGTGGGCAGAGAGAACAAGAGACCCAGTACTTC. Its translation is CASSPRGGQREQETQYF. Supplemented by reference TRBV7-6 and TRBJ2-5, the full variable domain reads GAGVSQSPRYKVTKRGQDVALRCDPISGHVSLYWYRQALGQGPEFLTYFNYEAQQDKSGLPNDRFSAERPEGSISTLTIQRTEQRDSAMYRCASSPRGGQREQETQYFGPGTRLLVL.

The rearrangement links TRBV4-1 to TRBJ2-6, with D perhaps matching TRBD1 (6 bases). Germline CDR1 and CDR2: MGHRA and YSYEKL. V lost 1 base and J 2 bases, leaving 6 bases between the germline ends. This CDR3 is built from 15 residues. This CDR3 reads CASSQAGAGANVLTF. The CDR3 coding sequence is TGCGCCAGCAGCCAAGCAGGGGCTGGGGCCAACGTCCTGACTTTC.

The rearrangement links TRBV20-1 to TRBJ1-2; D is unclear. Trimming left V 3 bases short and J 6 bases short, with 8 bases between. This CDR3 has 11 amino acids. Germline V gene lookup returns CDR1 DFQATT and CDR2 SNEGSKA (reference sequence). CDR3 loop: CSARAVDGYTF. CDR3 nucleotide sequence: TGCAGTGCTAGGGCAGTGGATGGCTACACCTTC.

This rearrangement joins TRBV10-3 to TRBJ2-1, with D possibly matching TRBD2 (6 bases). The CDR3 totals 14 residues. V lost 2 bases and J lost 4, with 9 bases in between. The V gene's germline CDR1 is ENHRY and CDR2 SYGVKD. CDR3 loop: CAISESGPYNEQFF. The CDR3 nucleotides read TGTGCCATCAGTGAGAGCGGGCCATACAATGAGCAGTTCTTC.